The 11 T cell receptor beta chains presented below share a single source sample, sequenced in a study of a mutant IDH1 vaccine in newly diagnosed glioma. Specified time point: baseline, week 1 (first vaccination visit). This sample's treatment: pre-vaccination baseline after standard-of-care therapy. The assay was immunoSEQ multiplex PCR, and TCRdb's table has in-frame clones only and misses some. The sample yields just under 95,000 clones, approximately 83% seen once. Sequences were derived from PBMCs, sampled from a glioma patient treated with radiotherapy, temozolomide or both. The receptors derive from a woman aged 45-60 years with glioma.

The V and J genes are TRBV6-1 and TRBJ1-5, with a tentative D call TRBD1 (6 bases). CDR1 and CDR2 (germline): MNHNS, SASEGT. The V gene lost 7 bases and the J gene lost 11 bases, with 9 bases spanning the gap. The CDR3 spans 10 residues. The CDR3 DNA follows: TGTGCCAGCAATGAGGGGGCCCAGCATTTT. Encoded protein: CASNEGAQHF.

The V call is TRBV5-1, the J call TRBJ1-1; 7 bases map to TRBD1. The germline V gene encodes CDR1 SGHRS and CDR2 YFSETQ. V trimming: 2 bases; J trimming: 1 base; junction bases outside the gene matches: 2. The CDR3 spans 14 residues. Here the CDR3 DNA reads TGCGCCAGCAGCTTACGACAGGGGAACACTGAAGCTTTCTTT. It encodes CASSLRQGNTEAFF.

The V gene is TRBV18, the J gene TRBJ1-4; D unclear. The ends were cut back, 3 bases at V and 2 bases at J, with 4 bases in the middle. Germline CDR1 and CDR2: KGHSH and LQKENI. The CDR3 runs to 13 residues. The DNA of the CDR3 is TGTGCCAGCTCACCTGGCACTAATGAAAAACTGTTTTTT. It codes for CASSPGTNEKLFF.

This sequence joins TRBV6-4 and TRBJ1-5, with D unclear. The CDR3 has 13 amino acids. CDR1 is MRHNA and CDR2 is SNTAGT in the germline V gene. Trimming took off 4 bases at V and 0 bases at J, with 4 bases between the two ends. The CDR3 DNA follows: TGTGCCAGCAGTGCAGGTAGCAATCAGCCCCAGCATTTT. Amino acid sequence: CASSAGSNQPQHF.

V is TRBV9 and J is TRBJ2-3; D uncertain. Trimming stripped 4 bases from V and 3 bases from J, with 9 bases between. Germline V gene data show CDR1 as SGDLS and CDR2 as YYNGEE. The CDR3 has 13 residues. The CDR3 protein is CASSPKPTDTQYF. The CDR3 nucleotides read TGTGCCAGCAGCCCAAAGCCTACAGATACGCAGTATTTT.

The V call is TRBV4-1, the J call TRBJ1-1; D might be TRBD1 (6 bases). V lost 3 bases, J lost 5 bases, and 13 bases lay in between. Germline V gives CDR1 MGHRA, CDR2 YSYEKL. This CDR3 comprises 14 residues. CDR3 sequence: CASSHPTGRTEAFF. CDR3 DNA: TGCGCCAGCAGCCATCCAACAGGGAGAACTGAAGCTTTCTTT.

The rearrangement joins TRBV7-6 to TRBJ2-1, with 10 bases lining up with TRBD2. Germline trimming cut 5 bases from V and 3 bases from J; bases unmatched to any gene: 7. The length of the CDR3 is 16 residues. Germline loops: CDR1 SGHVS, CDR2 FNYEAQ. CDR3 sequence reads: CASSLLAGAIYNEQFF. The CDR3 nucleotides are TGTGCCAGCAGCCTCCTAGCGGGGGCCATCTACAATGAGCAGTTCTTC.

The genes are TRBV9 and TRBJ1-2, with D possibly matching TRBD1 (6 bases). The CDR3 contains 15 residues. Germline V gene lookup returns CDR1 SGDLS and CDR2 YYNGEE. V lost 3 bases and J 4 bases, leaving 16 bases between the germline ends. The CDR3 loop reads CASSAAWGAVYGYTF. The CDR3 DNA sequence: TGTGCCAGCAGCGCGGCATGGGGGGCAGTCTATGGCTACACCTTC.

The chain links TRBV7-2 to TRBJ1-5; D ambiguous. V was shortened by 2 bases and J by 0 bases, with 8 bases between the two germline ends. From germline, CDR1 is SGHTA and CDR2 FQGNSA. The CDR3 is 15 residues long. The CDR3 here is CASSLYGVSNQPQHF. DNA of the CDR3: TGTGCCAGCAGCTTATACGGGGTTAGCAATCAGCCCCAGCATTTT.

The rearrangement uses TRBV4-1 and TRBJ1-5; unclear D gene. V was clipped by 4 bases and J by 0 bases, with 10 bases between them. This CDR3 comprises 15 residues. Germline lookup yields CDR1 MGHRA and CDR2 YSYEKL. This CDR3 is CASSPTQFSNQPQHF. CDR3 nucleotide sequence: TGCGCCAGCAGCCCCACACAGTTTAGCAATCAGCCCCAGCATTTT.

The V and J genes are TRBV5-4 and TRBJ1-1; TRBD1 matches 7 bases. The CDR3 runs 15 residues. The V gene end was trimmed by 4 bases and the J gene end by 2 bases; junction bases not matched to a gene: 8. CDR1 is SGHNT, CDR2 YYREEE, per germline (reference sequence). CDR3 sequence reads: CASSAGQPLNTEAFF. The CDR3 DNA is TGTGCCAGCAGCGCGGGACAGCCACTTAACACTGAAGCTTTCTTT.